Listed below are T cell receptor beta chains from one sample, sequenced in a study of long-term antiretroviral therapy in people with HIV. Assay used: immunoSEQ multiplex PCR; TCRdb lists only in-frame clones, some missing. The table records roughly 42,000 clones, approximately 89% of them present only once. This material consisted of unsorted PBMCs, taken 0.1 years before starting antiretroviral therapy. The receptors stem from a woman aged 45-59 years with HIV. Both conserved end residues are part of each CDR3. The D gene is left open where the match is weak. Clone size is stated in some rows and not others, as once, few, many or a class when expanded.

TRBJ2-7 | - | TRBV7-9 | - | CASSLSAAYEQYF | TGTGCCAGCAGCTTATCGGCAGCCTACGAGCAGTACTTC
TRBJ1-2 | - | TRBV4-2 | - | CASSQVVASYDYGYTF | TGTGCCAGCAGCCAAGTGGTGGCGAGCTACGACTATGGCTACACCTTC
TRBJ1-6 | - | TRBV4-3 | TRBD1 | CASSLNPPGTDNSPLHF | TGCGCCAGCAGCCTGAACCCACCCGGGACAGATAATTCACCCCTCCACTTT
TRBJ1-1 | - | TRBV5-6 | TRBD1 | CASSLTDRELGTEAFF | TGTGCCAGCAGCTTGACGGACAGGGAGTTAGGCACTGAAGCTTTCTTT
TRBJ1-1 | - | TRBV2 | - | CASSEPWDTEAFF | TGTGCCAGCAGTGAGCCCTGGGACACTGAAGCTTTCTTT
TRBJ1-1 | - | TRBV6-5 | - | CASSAYTGSRGAFF | TGTGCCAGCAGTGCCTATACAGGGTCAAGGGGAGCTTTCTTT
TRBJ2-7 | - | TRBV6-5 | TRBD1 | CASSPTGTGSYEQYF | TGTGCCAGCAGCCCAACCGGGACAGGATCCTACGAGCAGTACTTC
TRBJ1-5 | once | TRBV5-4 | TRBD1 | CASSLDRGTGSQAQHF | TGTGCCAGCAGCTTGGATCGAGGGACAGGAAGTCAGGCCCAGCATTTT
TRBJ2-3 | - | TRBV7-3 | - | CASGKGGPSTDTQYF | TGTGCCAGCGGGAAGGGGGGGCCGAGCACAGATACGCAGTATTTT
TRBJ2-7 | - | TRBV11-2 | - | CASSLETTRSSYEQYF | TGTGCCAGCAGCCTAGAGACTACCCGGAGCTCCTACGAGCAGTACTTC
TRBJ2-5 | once | TRBV7-6 | - | CASSSSGVQETQYF | TGTGCCAGCAGCTCCTCAGGGGTTCAAGAGACCCAGTACTTC
TRBJ2-7 | - | TRBV4-2 | TRBD2 | CASSQAGLEAYEQYF | TGTGCCAGCAGCCAAGCTGGACTAGAAGCCTACGAGCAGTACTTC
TRBJ1-6 | few | TRBV27 | - | CASSSYRRGLNSPLHF | TGTGCCAGCAGTTCCTACCGAAGGGGCCTAAATTCACCCCTCCACTTT
TRBJ1-6 | - | TRBV7-3 | - | CASSPSAGFDSPLHF | TGTGCCAGCAGCCCCTCTGCAGGGTTCGATTCACCCCTCCACTTT
TRBJ2-1 | - | TRBV18 | TRBD2 | CASSPPAGGRNEQFF | TGTGCCAGCTCACCACCAGCGGGGGGTAGGAATGAGCAGTTCTTC
TRBJ2-7 | once | TRBV2 | - | CASSASLTSYEQYF | TGTGCCAGCAGTGCATCACTGACCTCCTACGAGCAGTACTTC
TRBJ2-7 | - | TRBV9 | TRBD1 | CASSAGTGREQYF | TGTGCCAGCAGCGCGGGGACAGGGCGCGAGCAGTACTTC
TRBJ1-5 | once | TRBV2 | TRBD1 | CASMGAGGGNQPQHF | TGTGCCAGCATGGGGGCAGGGGGAGGCAATCAGCCCCAGCATTTT
TRBJ2-7 | - | TRBV7-8 | TRBD1 | CASSRFRDRAYEQYF | TGTGCCAGCAGCCGATTCCGGGACAGGGCCTACGAGCAGTACTTC
TRBJ2-7 | - | TRBV4-2 | - | CASSQQGGYEQYF | TGTGCCAGCAGCCAGCAGGGGGGCTACGAGCAGTACTTC
TRBJ2-5 | - | TRBV5-6 | TRBD2 | CASSFQAGGPAETQYF | TGTGCCAGCAGCTTTCAAGCGGGGGGCCCGGCGGAGACCCAGTACTTC
TRBJ2-1 | - | TRBV11-2 | - | CASSSGTLPYNEQFF | TGTGCCAGCAGCTCCGGGACCCTACCGTACAATGAGCAGTTCTTC
TRBJ2-3 | - | TRBV2 | - | CASSEERAGTQYF | TGTGCCAGCAGTGAAGAGCGGGCGGGTACGCAGTATTTT
TRBJ2-7 | - | TRBV5-8 | TRBD1 | CASSFGRDRAYEQYF | TGTGCCAGCAGCTTTGGGCGGGACAGGGCCTACGAGCAGTACTTC
TRBJ2-2 | - | TRBV5-1 | - | CASSSGTTGELFF | TGCGCCAGCAGCTCGGGGACGACCGGGGAGCTGTTTTTT
TRBJ1-3 | - | TRBV25-1 | - | CASSASLGGGLGNTIYF | TGTGCCAGCAGTGCCTCACTGGGAGGTGGTCTAGGAAACACCATATATTTT
TRBJ1-6 | few | TRBV6-1 | - | CASSDPMSSYNSPLHF | TGTGCCAGCAGTGACCCCATGAGCTCCTATAATTCACCCCTCCACTTT
TRBJ2-5 | - | TRBV4-3 | TRBD2 | CASSQDSDGTSGGAVQETQYF | TGCGCCAGCAGCCAAGACTCCGACGGGACTAGCGGGGGGGCCGTCCAAGAGACCCAGTACTTC
TRBJ1-5 | - | TRBV5-5 | TRBD1 | CASSLGDRDLGYQPQHF | TGTGCCAGCAGCTTGGGCGACAGGGACCTAGGTTATCAGCCCCAGCATTTT
TRBJ2-5 | - | TRBV7-6 | - | CASSLGRAEQETQYF | TGTGCCAGCAGCTTAGGGAGGGCGGAGCAAGAGACCCAGTACTTC
TRBJ2-1 | - | TRBV9 | - | CASSPRGTHNEQFF | TGTGCCAGCAGCCCCCGGGGGACCCACAATGAGCAGTTCTTC
TRBJ2-7 | - | TRBV11-2 | TRBD1 | CASRRQGAYEQYF | TGTGCCAGCCGTCGACAGGGGGCCTACGAGCAGTACTTC
TRBJ1-5 | few | TRBV30 | - | CAWSNSNQPQHF | TGTGCCTGGAGCAATAGCAATCAGCCCCAGCATTTT
TRBJ2-2 | - | TRBV11-2 | TRBD1 | CASSSQGWGTGELFF | TGTGCCAGCAGCTCACAGGGGTGGGGCACCGGGGAGCTGTTTTTT
TRBJ2-5 | - | TRBV5-5 | - | CASSLGSGSIEETQYF | TGTGCCAGCAGCTTGGGATCCGGGTCTATTGAAGAGACCCAGTACTTC
TRBJ1-1 | - | TRBV20-1 | - | CSVPRNTEAFF | TGCAGTGTTCCTCGTAACACTGAAGCTTTCTTT
TRBJ1-5 | - | TRBV2 | TRBD1 | CAIRGPNQPQHF | TGTGCCATCAGGGGGCCAAATCAGCCCCAGCATTTT
TRBJ1-6 | once | TRBV19 | - | CASNREGSPLHF | TGTGCCAGTAACCGGGAGGGATCACCCCTCCACTTT
TRBJ1-6 | few | TRBV7-6 | - | CASSLDSGSGSPLHF | TGTGCCAGCAGCTTAGACTCAGGGTCAGGGTCACCCCTCCACTTT
TRBJ2-3 | - | TRBV2 | - | CASSEVASTQTYF | TGTGCCAGCAGTGAGGTAGCCTCAACCCAGACGTATTTT
TRBJ1-2 | once | TRBV15 | - | CATSRDGGSYGYTF | TGTGCCACCAGCAGAGATGGGGGCTCATATGGCTACACCTTC
TRBJ1-6 | - | TRBV19 | TRBD1 | CASSNLQGFDYNSPLHF | TGTGCCAGTAGTAACTTACAGGGGTTTGACTATAATTCACCCCTCCACTTT